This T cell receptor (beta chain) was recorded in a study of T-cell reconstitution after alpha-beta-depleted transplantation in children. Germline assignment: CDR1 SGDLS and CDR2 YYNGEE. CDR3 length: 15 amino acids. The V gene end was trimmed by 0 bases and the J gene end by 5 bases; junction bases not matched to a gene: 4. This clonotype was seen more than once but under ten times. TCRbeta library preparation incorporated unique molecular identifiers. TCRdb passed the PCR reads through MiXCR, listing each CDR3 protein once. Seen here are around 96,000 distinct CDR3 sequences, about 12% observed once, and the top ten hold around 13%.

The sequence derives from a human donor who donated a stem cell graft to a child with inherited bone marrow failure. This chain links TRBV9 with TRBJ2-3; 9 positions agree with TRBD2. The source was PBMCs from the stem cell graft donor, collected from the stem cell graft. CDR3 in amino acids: CASSVGASGKDTQYF. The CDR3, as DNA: TGTGCCAGCAGCGTAGGGGCTAGCGGGAAAGATACGCAGTATTTT.